The T cell receptor beta chain under discussion was sequenced for a study of blood T cell repertoires in COVID-19. Participant age was roughly 18 to 90 years, and participants resided in fewer than 25 US areas. Symptom resolution, clearance, or two negative PCRs marked the recovered donors of Cohort 3. The CDR3 has 14 amino acids. Germline V lookup: CDR1 SGHRS, CDR2 YFSETQ. Unmatched junction bases numbered 5, after V lost 4 bases and J lost 3 bases. Per the original data handling: For nucleated cells, counts were estimated from reference gene primer amplification. TCRdb keeps only in-frame clones here, not all; method: immunoSEQ multiplex PCR. V and J calls and clone size are given by that table; D and trimming were obtained from the DNA. The data show around 130,000 clones, about 88% seen once.

The sample consisted of PBMCs or T cells enriched from blood (not recorded which). The sequence came from a woman aged 45-65 years who had recovered from COVID-19. The chain carries TRBV5-1 and TRBJ2-3, with 7 bases aligning to TRBD1. CDR3 region: CASSPGTETDTQYF. The CDR3 nucleotides read TGCGCCAGCAGCCCCGGGACAGAGACAGATACGCAGTATTTT. Full variable domain (missing parts from reference TRBV5-1 and TRBJ2-3): KAGVTQTPRYLIKTRGQQVTLSCSPISGHRSVSWYQQTPGQGLQFLFEYFSETQRNKGNFPGRFSGRQFSNSRSEMNVSTLELGDSALYLCASSPGTETDTQYFGPGTRLTVL.